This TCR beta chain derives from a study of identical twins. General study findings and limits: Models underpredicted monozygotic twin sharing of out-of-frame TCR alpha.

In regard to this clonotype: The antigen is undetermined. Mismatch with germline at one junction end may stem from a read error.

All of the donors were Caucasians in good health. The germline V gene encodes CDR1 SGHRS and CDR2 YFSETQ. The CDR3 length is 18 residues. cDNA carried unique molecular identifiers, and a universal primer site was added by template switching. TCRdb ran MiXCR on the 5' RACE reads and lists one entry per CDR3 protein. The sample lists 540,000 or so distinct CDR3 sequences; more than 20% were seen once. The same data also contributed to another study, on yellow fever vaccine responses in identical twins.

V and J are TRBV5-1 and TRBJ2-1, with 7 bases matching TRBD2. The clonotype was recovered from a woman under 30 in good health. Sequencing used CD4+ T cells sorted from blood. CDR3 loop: CASSFLAFSRESFNEQFF. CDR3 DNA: TGCGCCAGCAGCTTCTTAGCCTTCTCGCGGGAGTCCTTCAATGAGCAGTTCTTC. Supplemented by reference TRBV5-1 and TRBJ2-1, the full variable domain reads KAGVTQTPRYLIKTRGQQVTLSCSPISGHRSVSWYQQTPGQGLQFLFEYFSETQRNKGNFPGRFSGRQFSNSRSEMNVSTLELGDSALYLCASSFLAFSRESFNEQFFGPGTRLTVL.